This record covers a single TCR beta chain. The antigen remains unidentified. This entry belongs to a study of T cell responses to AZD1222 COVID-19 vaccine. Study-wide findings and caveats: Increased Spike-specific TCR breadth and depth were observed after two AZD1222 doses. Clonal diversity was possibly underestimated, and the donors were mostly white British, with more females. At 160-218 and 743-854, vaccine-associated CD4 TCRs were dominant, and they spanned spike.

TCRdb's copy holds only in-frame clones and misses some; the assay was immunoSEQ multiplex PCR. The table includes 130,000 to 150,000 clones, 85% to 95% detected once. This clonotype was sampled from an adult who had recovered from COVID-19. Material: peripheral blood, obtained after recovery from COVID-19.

The CDR3 nucleotides read TGCAGCGGTGACAGGGAATACACTGAAGCTTTCTTT. This gives the protein CSGDREYTEAFF. This chain uses TRBV29-1 with TRBJ1-1; 7 bases line up with TRBD1. With V trimmed by 7 bases and J by 3 bases, 5 bases remained unmatched. The CDR3 totals 12 residues. Germline V gene lookup returns CDR1 SQVTM and CDR2 ANQGSEA. The full variable domain, with the rest looked up from reference TRBV29-1 and TRBJ1-1, is SAVISQKPSRDICQRGTSLTIQCQVDSQVTMMFWYRQQPGQSLTLIATANQGSEATYESGFVIDKFPISRPNLTFSTLTVSNMSPEDSSIYLCSGDREYTEAFFGQGTRLTVV.